The 19 T cell receptor beta chains below come from one sample, sequenced in a study of tumor and adjacent non-tumor tissue in lung cancer. A modified ARM-PCR protocol with three rounds of nested PCR amplified TCRbeta. TCRdb re-derived calls from the multiplex PCR reads in MiXCR, one entry per CDR3 protein. The sample comprises over 100,000 distinct CDR3 sequences, under 65% of which are singletons, and around 20% rests with the top ten. No cell sorting was done before RNA was extracted from the tissue. Distant lung tissue was collected more than 3 cm away from the tumor edge. The sequenced material came from distant non-tumor lung tissue. These receptors came from a man in his sixties with non-small cell lung cancer.

Of note for this clonotype: A read error may produce the germline difference seen at one junction end. This chain joins TRBV12-3 or TRBV12-4 and TRBJ2-5; 8 bases fit TRBD1. The CDR3 is 14 amino acids. CDR3 sequence reads: CASSPGQVSKTQYF. CDR3 in DNA: TGTGCCAGCAGTCCGGGACAGGTGTCAAAGACCCAGTATTTC.

With respect to this clonotype: A much bigger clone sits one base away, suggesting this may be a read error. The chain recombines TRBV6-1 with TRBJ2-1; possibly TRBD1 or TRBD2 for D (5 bases each). CDR1 and CDR2 (germline): MNHNS, SASEGT. Trimming stripped 6 bases from V and 5 bases from J, with 17 bases between. The CDR3 covers 15 residues. CDR3 DNA sequence: TGTGCCAGCAGGGATTACGGGGACCCGGACAATGAGCAGTTCTTC. Amino acid sequence: CASRDYGDPDNEQFF.

Ten or more counts support this clonotype. The V and J genes are TRBV29-1 and TRBJ2-1; D not resolved. Germline V gene data show CDR1 as SQVTM and CDR2 as ANQGSEA. V dropped 7 bases and J dropped 4 bases, with 11 bases sitting between them. The CDR3 length is 12 residues. The CDR3 loop reads CSAEDGYNEQFF. CDR3 bases: TGCAGCGCAGAGGACGGATACAATGAGCAGTTCTTC.

In this sample, this clonotype turned up a few times. A read error is possible here, since a much larger clone lies one base away. The chain combines TRBV12-3 or TRBV12-4 with TRBJ1-5; no clear D gene. This CDR3 is 14 amino acids long. In DNA form, the CDR3 reads TGTGTCAGCTCATCTTTTAGGAAAAAACAGCCCCAGCATTTT. Its translation is CVSSSFRKKQPQHF.

CDR3 sequence reads: CTCSFSGTENEKLFF. The CDR3 region has the DNA TGTACCTGCAGCTTCAGCGGGACAGAGAATGAAAAACTGTTTTTT. The rearrangement uses TRBV7-9 and TRBJ1-4; TRBD1 agrees at 7 bases. CDR1 and CDR2 from the germline V gene are SEHNR and FQNEAQ (reference sequence). The CDR3 totals 15 residues.

This clonotype was counted many times. The chain recombines TRBV12-3 or TRBV12-4 with TRBJ2-1; D tentatively fits TRBD1 or TRBD2 (6 bases each). The CDR3 loop spans 15 amino acids. V was trimmed by 7 bases and J by 7 bases, leaving 20 bases between them. CDR3 amino acids: CASTLGGLKVNEQFF. For the CDR3, the DNA is TGTGCCAGCACCCTTGGGGGGCTGAAGGTTAATGAGCAGTTCTTC.

There are many counts of this clonotype. The chain links TRBV2 to TRBJ1-1; D is undetermined. V was pared by 7 bases and J by 0 bases, with 12 bases between. The germline gives CDR1 SNHLY, CDR2 FYNNEI. The CDR3 is made up of 14 amino acids. This CDR3 is CASIGGPMNTEAFF. The CDR3 DNA is TGTGCCAGCATAGGAGGCCCCATGAACACTGAAGCTTTCTTT.

Comment on this clonotype: At one end, the junction sequence differs from germline, possibly due to a read error. The chain employs TRBV12-3 or TRBV12-4 and TRBJ2-1; perhaps TRBD2 as D (6 bases). The CDR3 contains 17 residues. DNA for the CDR3: TGTGCCAGCAGTTTACCCCCAGTGGGAGGTGGCTACAATGAGCAGCTCTTC. It is translated as CASSLPPVGGGYNEQLF.

V gene TRBV11-3 combines with J gene TRBJ2-1; D uncertain. V dropped 7 bases and J dropped 3 bases, with 16 bases sitting between them. This CDR3 has 15 amino acids. CDR1 is SGHNT, CDR2 YENEEA, per germline. CDR3 protein: CASNPSWALYNEQFF. The CDR3 region has the DNA TGTGCCAGCAACCCGAGCTGGGCGCTCTACAATGAGCAGTTCTTC.

As for this clonotype: It is likely a read error, because the conserved phenylalanine at the end of the CDR3 is missing. This chain connects TRBV4-1 to TRBJ1-5; D gene ambiguous. Trimming pared 4 bases from V and 3 bases from J, leaving 13 bases between. Germline loops: CDR1 MGHRA, CDR2 YSYEKL. The CDR3 consists of 15 residues. The CDR3: CASSRDLGSNQPQHS. CDR3 nucleotide sequence: TGCGCCAGCAGCCGAGACCTCGGTTCCAATCAGCCCCAGCATTCT.

This clonotype has ten or more counts. The rearrangement joins TRBV5-6 to TRBJ1-5, with D hard to call. Trimming took 4 bases from V and 2 from J, leaving 13 bases between them. The CDR3 sequence is 15 residues long. From germline, CDR1 is SGHDT and CDR2 YYEEEE. The CDR3 DNA sequence: TGTGCCAGCAGCCGAGCGGGGTTGGGCAATCAGCCCCAGCATTTT. This encodes CASSRAGLGNQPQHF.

In the case of this clonotype: A much larger clonotype is one base distant, so this may be a read error. The chain uses TRBV28 and TRBJ2-1; D is possibly TRBD1 or TRBD2 (5 bases each). The CDR3 runs 13 residues. Trimming removed 7 bases from V and 5 bases from J, with 12 bases in between. In germline, CDR1 is MDHEN, CDR2 SYDVKM. The CDR3 DNA sequence: TGTGCCAGCATGCCGGGACGTGACAATGAGCAGTTCTTC. Protein sequence: CASMPGRDNEQFF.

This clonotype was picked up a small number of times. The V gene is TRBV6-2 or TRBV6-3, the J gene TRBJ1-5, with 8 bases matching TRBD1. The junction had 8 bases not matched to a gene; V was cut back by 6 bases and J by 7 bases. Germline V lookup: CDR1 MNHEY, CDR2 SVGEGT. The CDR3 runs to 14 residues. CDR3 protein: CASSKTGEAQPQHF. Written as DNA, the CDR3 is TGTGCCAGCAGCAAGACAGGGGAGGCGCAGCCCCAGCATTTT.

Comment on this clonotype: A much larger clonotype is one base distant, so this may be a read error. The rearrangement joins TRBV20-1 to TRBJ1-6; tentative D call: TRBD1 (5 bases). The V gene's germline CDR1 is DFQATT and CDR2 SNEGSKA (reference sequence). This CDR3 is 14 amino acids long. Written as DNA, the CDR3 is TGCAGTGCTAGAGAAGGGGCCTATAATTCACCCCTCTACTTT. Translating gives CSAREGAYNSPLYF.

Details on this clonotype: At one end the junction does not follow the germline gene, possibly because of a read error. The CDR3 sequence: CAGSKHWTSGPTFSEQFF. CDR3 nucleotide sequence: TGTGCCGGCAGCAAGCATTGGACTAGCGGACCGACCTTTAGTGAGCAGTTCTTC. This sequence joins TRBV11-1 and TRBJ2-1, with TRBD2 matching 10 bases. In germline, CDR1 is SGHAT, CDR2 FQDESV (reference sequence). CDR3 length: 18 residues. Supplemented by reference TRBV11-1 and TRBJ2-1, the full variable domain reads EAEVAQSPRYKITEKSQAVAFWCDPISGHATLYWYRQILGQGPELLVQFQDESVVDDSQLPKDRFSAERLKGVDSTLKIQPAELGDSAMYLCAGSKHWTSGPTFSEQFFGPGTRLTVL.

In the case of this clonotype: This may be a read error: a much more frequent sequence differs by one nucleotide. The V gene is TRBV5-1, the J gene TRBJ2-7, with D perhaps matching TRBD2 (6 bases). The germline V gene encodes CDR1 SGHRS and CDR2 YFSETQ. The CDR3 covers 13 residues. CDR3 amino acids: CVSSLAREREQYF. The CDR3 coding sequence is TGCGTCAGCAGCTTGGCCCGGGAGCGCGAGCAGTACTTC. Using reference TRBV5-1 and TRBJ2-7 for the parts outside the CDR3, the full variable domain is KAGVTQTPRYLIKTRGQQVTLSCSPISGHRSVSWYQQTPGQGLQFLFEYFSETQRNKGNFPGRFSGRQFSNSRSEMNVSTLELGDSALYLCVSSLAREREQYFGPGTRLTVT.

This chain connects TRBV10-2 to TRBJ2-7; tentatively, D is TRBD2 (5 bases). The CDR3 covers 13 residues. V dropped 10 bases and J dropped 10 bases, with 23 bases sitting between them. CDR1 is WSHSY, CDR2 SAAADI, per germline. CDR3 sequence reads: CATGLPAPGEQYF. The CDR3 nucleotides are TGCGCCACCGGACTCCCAGCCCCTGGGGAACAGTACTTC.

About this clonotype itself: Because it lacks the conserved phenylalanine or tryptophan at the end, this CDR3 is likely a read error. This sequence joins TRBV4-3 and TRBJ2-3; TRBD2 might be the D (6 bases). Germline-derived CDR1 and CDR2 are LGHNA and YSLEER. The CDR3 is made up of 16 amino acids. Deletions cut 0 bases from V and 8 bases from J, with 18 bases between. CDR3 nucleotide sequence: TGCGCCAGCAGCCAAGAGTTTGTGGGGGACTTGGGTACGCAGTATTTA. This translates into CASSQEFVGDLGTQYL.

As for this clonotype: This may stem from a read error, because a much larger clone lies one nucleotide away. CDR3 nucleotide sequence: TGCGCCAGCAACTTGGAGGTTGATAATTCACCCCTCCACTTT. This encodes CASNLEVDNSPLHF. This sequence joins TRBV5-1 and TRBJ1-6, with D unresolved. CDR1 SGHRS and CDR2 YFSETQ come from the germline V gene. The CDR3 totals 14 residues. Full variable domain (missing parts from reference TRBV5-1 and TRBJ1-6): KAGVTQTPRYLIKTRGQQVTLSCSPISGHRSVSWYQQTPGQGLQFLFEYFSETQRNKGNFPGRFSGRQFSNSRSEMNVSTLELGDSALYLCASNLEVDNSPLHFGNGTRLTVT.